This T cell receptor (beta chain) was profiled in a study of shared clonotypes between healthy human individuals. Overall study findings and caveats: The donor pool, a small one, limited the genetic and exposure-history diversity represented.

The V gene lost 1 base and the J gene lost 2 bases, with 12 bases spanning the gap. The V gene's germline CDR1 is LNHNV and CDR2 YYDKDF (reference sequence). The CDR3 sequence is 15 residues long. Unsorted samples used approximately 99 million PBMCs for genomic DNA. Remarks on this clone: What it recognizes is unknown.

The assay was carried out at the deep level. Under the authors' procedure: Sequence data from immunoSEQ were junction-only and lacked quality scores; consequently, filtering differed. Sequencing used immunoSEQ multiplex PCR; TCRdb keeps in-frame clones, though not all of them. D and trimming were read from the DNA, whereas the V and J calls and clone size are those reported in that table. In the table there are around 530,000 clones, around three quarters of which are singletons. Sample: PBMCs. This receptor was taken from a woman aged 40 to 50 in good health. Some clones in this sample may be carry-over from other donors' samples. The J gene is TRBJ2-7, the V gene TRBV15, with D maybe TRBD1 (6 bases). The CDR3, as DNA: TGTGCCACCAGCAGAGGCACGGACAGAACCTACGAGCAGTACTTC. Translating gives CATSRGTDRTYEQYF.